This is a list of T cell receptor beta chains from one sample in a study of T cells expressing NK-cell markers. For each CDR3 protein, TCRdb gives one entry from its re-call of the 5' RACE reads, without DNA. This table lists about 550,000 distinct CDR3 sequences. Material: blood T cells: a sorted CD56 or NKG2C T cell subset, CD4+ or CD8+ T cells, or bulk PBMC T cells (not recorded which). These receptors originate from a young man in good health. Each CDR3 is given with its conserved first and last residue.

j_call v_call cdr3_aa
TRBJ2-3 TRBV7-6 CASSLGGSGSTDTQYF
TRBJ2-3 TRBV20-1 CSARGWVWSTDTQYF
TRBJ2-2 TRBV9 CASSVQGFPGELFF
TRBJ2-5 TRBV3-1 CASSQGLIGGETQYF
TRBJ2-1 TRBV7-6 CASSQGLAGGHSYNEQFF
TRBJ2-3 TRBV7-2 CASSPQRGGPDTQYF
TRBJ2-3 TRBV7-9 CASSLGTPDTQYF
TRBJ2-3 TRBV20-1 CSASPSSGISDTQYF
TRBJ2-1 TRBV29-1 CSVVSLAGRNNEQFF
TRBJ1-5 TRBV4-1 CASSQDILPGQYQPQHF
TRBJ2-1 TRBV4-2 CASSQELGDLTSGQFF
TRBJ1-4 TRBV6-1 CASTPIRGNEKLFF
TRBJ2-6 TRBV4-3 CASSQDPDSGANVLTF
TRBJ2-5 TRBV20-1 CSAKTSQETQYF
TRBJ2-2 TRBV20-1 CSASDRGVTGELFF
TRBJ2-4 TRBV5-6 CASSFVLSDIQYF
TRBJ2-3 TRBV6-5 CASCFIVGDTQYF
TRBJ2-1 TRBV20-1 CSARDRIGGAYNEQFF
TRBJ2-1 TRBV24-1 CATSDQGGNEQFF
TRBJ2-1 TRBV7-9 CASSLLAETAYNEQFF
TRBJ1-1 TRBV5-1 CASRMGALGSVEAFF
TRBJ2-1 TRBV12-3/TRBV12-4 CASKYRGYGTEQFF
TRBJ2-5 TRBV20-1 CSATGTPETQYF
TRBJ1-1 TRBV7-9 CASSFISELTEAFF
TRBJ2-1 TRBV7-6 CASSFRGPWGGRGNEQFF
TRBJ2-3 TRBV28 CASSSVAGASADTQYF
TRBJ2-5 TRBV5-1 CASSPRLAGVGKETQYF
TRBJ1-1 TRBV3-1 CASSLDRVSYTEAFF
TRBJ2-1 TRBV3-1 CASSPHREGLDNEQFF
TRBJ2-1 TRBV6-5 CASSYPREREGDSYNEQFF
TRBJ1-5 TRBV29-1 CSVGEDSDQPQHF
TRBJ2-7 TRBV4-3 CASSQDRASGHLPEQYF
TRBJ1-1 TRBV6-5 CASSFGTTNTEAFF
TRBJ2-7 TRBV6-5 CASSYSRRYEQYF
TRBJ2-2 TRBV6-5 CASSYGTDTGELFF
TRBJ2-7 TRBV7-9 CASTPGRGGGEYEQYF
TRBJ2-3 TRBV5-1 CASSLAGDDTQYF
TRBJ2-5 TRBV6-2/TRBV6-3 CASSRGKYAQETQYF